Listed here are 28 T cell receptor beta chains from one sample, sequenced in a study of control samples from healthy donors and cancer patients. The method was immunoSEQ multiplex PCR; TCRdb's version includes in-frame clones alone and lacks a portion of them. The sample gives some 160,000 clones, roughly 92% of which show up once; 0.65% to 0.85% is in the top ten. The sequenced sample was blood. Receptor source: a woman in her 30s in good health.

The rearrangement uses TRBV6-5 and TRBJ2-7; no clear D gene. Deletions cut 8 bases from V and 2 bases from J, with 13 bases between. There are 13 residues in the CDR3. Germline assignment: CDR1 MNHEY and CDR2 SVGAGI. CDR3 region: CASVAPSTYEQYF. For the CDR3, the DNA is TGTGCCAGCGTTGCCCCCAGTACCTACGAGCAGTACTTC.

This clone was observed a single time. This rearrangement joins TRBV4-2 to TRBJ1-3; TRBD1 matches at 7 bases. Trimming removed 0 bases from V and 6 bases from J; junction bases left unmatched: 8. Germline V gives CDR1 LGHNA, CDR2 YNFKEQ. This CDR3 is built from 16 residues. CDR3 residues: CASSQEEWQGENTIYF. For the CDR3, the DNA is TGTGCCAGCAGCCAAGAAGAGTGGCAGGGGGAAAACACCATATATTTT.

The chain is built from TRBV30 and TRBJ2-7; 8 bases line up with TRBD2. Germline CDR1 reads GTSNPN; CDR2 reads SVGIG (reference sequence). This CDR3 has 14 amino acids. The V and J ends lost 4 bases and 1 base, in that order; junction bases with no gene match: 6. The CDR3: CAWNRLARSYEQYF. The CDR3 DNA reads TGTGCCTGGAATAGACTAGCGCGTTCCTACGAGCAGTACTTC.

This chain connects TRBV7-2 to TRBJ2-7, with 8 nucleotides matching TRBD1. Trimming took 5 bases from V and 4 from J; bases not matched to a gene: 4. From germline, CDR1 is SGHTA and CDR2 FQGNSA. The CDR3 loop spans 13 amino acids. CDR3 nucleotide sequence: TGTGCCAGCAGCGAGCAGGGGGCTTACGAGCAGTACTTC. Its translation is CASSEQGAYEQYF. Variable domain in full (rest from reference TRBV7-2 and TRBJ2-7): GAGVSQSPSNKVTEKGKDVELRCDPISGHTALYWYRQSLGQGLEFLIYFQGNSAPDKSGLPSDRFSAERTGGSVSTLTIQRTQQEDSAVYLCASSEQGAYEQYFGPGTRLTVT.

This clone was counted once. The V and J genes are TRBV5-1 and TRBJ2-3, with 9 bases lining up with TRBD1. The J segment lost 1 base and the V segment lost 4 bases, leaving 7 bases of the junction unmatched. The V gene's germline CDR1 is SGHRS and CDR2 YFSETQ. CDR3 size: 16 residues. This CDR3 is CASSNRGPMGTDTQYF. CDR3 in DNA: TGCGCCAGCAGCAACAGGGGGCCTATGGGCACAGATACGCAGTATTTT. Together with reference TRBV5-1 and TRBJ2-3, the CDR3 gives the full variable domain: KAGVTQTPRYLIKTRGQQVTLSCSPISGHRSVSWYQQTPGQGLQFLFEYFSETQRNKGNFPGRFSGRQFSNSRSEMNVSTLELGDSALYLCASSNRGPMGTDTQYFGPGTRLTVL.

The rearrangement uses TRBV28 and TRBJ2-3, with TRBD2 as a possible D gene (6 bases). With 5 bases removed from V and 7 bases from J, the gap between germline ends came to 16 bases. The germline gives CDR1 MDHEN, CDR2 SYDVKM. The CDR3 is made up of 14 amino acids. The CDR3 region has the DNA TGTGCCAGCAGTACCGGCGGGGTCACGAATACGCAGTATTTT. Translation: CASSTGGVTNTQYF.

This clone has only one observation. The same CDR3 can be traced to other DNA sequences in this sample. The chain links TRBV7-3 to TRBJ1-1, with 8 bases lining up with TRBD1. CDR1 SGHTA and CDR2 FQGTGA come from the germline V gene. The junction had 6 bases not matched to a gene; V was cut back by 5 bases and J by 4 bases. CDR3 length: 14 amino acids. CDR3 region: CASSITGGSTEAFF. Written as DNA, the CDR3 is TGTGCCAGCAGCATTACAGGGGGGAGCACTGAAGCTTTCTTT.

This clone was seen just once. The genes are TRBV28 and TRBJ2-3; 10 bases match TRBD1. V dropped 4 bases and J dropped 2; count of bases not matched to a gene: 9. The CDR3 length is 17 residues. Germline CDR1 MDHEN, CDR2 SYDVKM. The CDR3 reads CASSSSGTGAPTDTQYF. CDR3 nucleotides: TGTGCCAGCAGTTCCTCCGGGACAGGGGCACCCACAGATACGCAGTATTTT.

This chain links TRBV27 with TRBJ1-5, with D perhaps matching TRBD1 (5 bases). V lost 6 bases and J lost 2, with 11 bases in between. The CDR3 contains 14 residues. Per the germline V gene, CDR1 is MNHEY and CDR2 is SMNVEV (reference sequence). The CDR3 region is CASSPRGGNQPQHF. In DNA, the CDR3 is TGTGCCAGCAGCCCCAGAGGGGGCAATCAGCCCCAGCATTTT.

This clone was seen more than once but under ten times. V and J are TRBV24-1 and TRBJ2-1, with 7 bases identical to TRBD1. The CDR3 extends over 14 amino acids. The germline gives CDR1 KGHDR, CDR2 SFDVKD. The V and J ends lost 6 bases and 5 bases, in that order; junction bases with no gene match: 6. The CDR3 DNA sequence: TGTGCCACCAGTCCTAGGGGGCGGAACAATGAGCAGTTCTTC. Encoded protein: CATSPRGRNNEQFF.

V gene TRBV25-1 combines with J gene TRBJ1-2; 12 bases fit TRBD1. Trimming took 3 bases from V and 3 from J; bases not matched to a gene: 5. CDR3 length equals 16 residues. CDR1 and CDR2 (germline): MGHDK, SYGVNS. CDR3 DNA: TGTGCCAGCAGTGAGGCTGGGACAGGGGGCGACTATGGCTACACCTTC. Its translation is CASSEAGTGGDYGYTF.

The rearrangement links TRBV5-4 to TRBJ1-2; maybe TRBD1 (6 bases). This CDR3 contains 17 residues. Per germline, CDR1 SGHNT and CDR2 YYREEE (reference sequence). Trimming removed 3 bases at V and 6 bases at J, with 24 bases between. This CDR3 is CASSYGSHHSGGHGYTF. CDR3 coding DNA: TGTGCCAGCAGCTATGGCAGCCACCACTCGGGGGGCCATGGCTACACCTTC.

In nucleotides, the CDR3 is TGTGCCATCAAGGAAGCGGGAGGGATCACCGGGGAGCTGTTTTTT. It yields the protein CAIKEAGGITGELFF. The chain links TRBV10-3 to TRBJ2-2, with TRBD2 matching 10 bases. V shed 7 bases, J shed 4 bases, and the junction held 6 bases outside the gene matches. The V gene's germline CDR1 is ENHRY and CDR2 SYGVKD. CDR3 length equals 15 residues.

The gene calls are TRBV15 and TRBJ1-5, with D tentatively TRBD1 (5 bases). CDR1 is LNHNV and CDR2 is YYDKDF in the germline V gene (reference sequence). CDR3 length equals 16 residues. V dropped 1 base and J dropped 5 bases, with 15 bases sitting between them. This CDR3 reads CATSRVGQGLYQPQHF. CDR3 DNA: TGTGCCACCAGCAGAGTCGGCCAGGGTTTATATCAGCCCCAGCATTTT.

This CDR3 reads CASSQVYANEKLFF. CDR3 DNA: TGCGCCAGCAGCCAAGTATACGCTAATGAAAAACTGTTTTTT. The gene calls are TRBV4-1 and TRBJ1-4; D remains unclear. The germline CDR1 and CDR2 sequences are MGHRA and YSYEKL. The CDR3 spans 14 residues. Trimming left V 1 base short and J 3 bases short, with 6 bases between.

This rearrangement joins TRBV30 to TRBJ2-1; the match to TRBD2 covers 12 bases. The CDR3 is 16 amino acids. Germline CDR1 reads GTSNPN; CDR2 reads SVGIG (reference sequence). The J segment lost 10 bases and the V segment lost 5 bases, leaving 15 bases of the junction unmatched. CDR3 coding DNA: TGTGCCTGGGACGAAGCGCTAGCGGGAGGGCTGGGGGAGCAGTTCTTC. This sequence encodes CAWDEALAGGLGEQFF. Using reference TRBV30 and TRBJ2-1 for the parts outside the CDR3, the full variable domain is SQTIHQWPATLVQPVGSPLSLECTVEGTSNPNLYWYRQAAGRGLQLLFYSVGIGQISSEVPQNLSASRPQDRQFILSSKKLLLSDSGFYLCAWDEALAGGLGEQFFGPGTRLTVL.

CDR3 DNA: TGTGCCAGCAGTCCGGACAGGGGGGCCGGGACCCAGTACTTC. Translating gives CASSPDRGAGTQYF. J is TRBJ2-5 and V is TRBV6-5; TRBD1 matches 10 bases. Germline-derived CDR1 and CDR2 are MNHEY and SVGAGI. J lost 7 bases, V lost 5 bases, and 7 bases had no gene match. The CDR3 consists of 14 residues.

The chain carries TRBV7-2 and TRBJ1-4; no reliable D call. Trimming stripped 5 bases from V and 2 bases from J, with 9 bases between. This CDR3 is 14 amino acids long. Germline V gene sequence: CDR1 SGHTA, CDR2 FQGNSA. The CDR3 DNA follows: TGTGCCAGCAGCCTCGGATCTACTAATGAAAAACTGTTTTTT. Translated, it gives CASSLGSTNEKLFF.

The count of this clone is one. This chain uses TRBV28 with TRBJ2-2; D remains unclear. CDR3 length: 13 amino acids. Germline lookup yields CDR1 MDHEN and CDR2 SYDVKM. The V end lost 10 bases, the J end lost 2 bases, and 11 bases lay between the germline ends. CDR3 amino acids: CATYDPNTGELFF. The CDR3 DNA reads as TGTGCCACTTATGACCCTAACACCGGGGAGCTGTTTTTT.

This chain uses TRBV3-1 (or the pseudogene TRBV3-2) with TRBJ2-1; tentative D call: TRBD2 (6 bases). The ends were cut back, 0 bases at V and 3 bases at J, with 9 bases in the middle. CDR1 and CDR2 from the germline V gene are LGHDT and YNNKEL (reference sequence). The CDR3 extends over 15 amino acids. CDR3 protein: CASSQDWRGYNEQFF. CDR3 sequence (DNA): TGTGCCAGCAGCCAAGACTGGCGGGGCTACAATGAGCAGTTCTTC.

This clone was detected only a few times. The chain combines TRBV4-1 with TRBJ1-1; TRBD1 might be the D (5 bases). Trimming removed 4 bases from V and 4 bases from J, with 16 bases in between. The CDR3 runs to 15 residues. Germline V gives CDR1 MGHRA, CDR2 YSYEKL. Here the CDR3 DNA reads TGCGCCAGCAGCCCCGCAGGGAATTTGGGCACTGAAGCTTTCTTT. It specifies CASSPAGNLGTEAFF.

The rearrangement uses TRBV6-4 and TRBJ1-2; possible D gene TRBD1, 6 bases. The CDR3 runs 13 residues. The V and J ends lost 3 bases and 6 bases respectively, with 11 bases between them. In germline, CDR1 is MRHNA, CDR2 SNTAGT. The CDR3 bases are TGTGCCAGCAGTGATTCTGGGGGCAATGGCTACACCTTC. Translation gives CASSDSGGNGYTF.

For the CDR3, the DNA is TGTGCCAGCAGCAAAGACAGCGACGGGAGGTCCAATCGGTACGAGCAGTACTTC. It codes for CASSKDSDGRSNRYEQYF. The chain couples TRBV21-1 to TRBJ2-7; the table's D call, TRBD2, was not checked against the DNA. TRBV21-1 is shown as a pseudogene. The length of the CDR3 is 18 residues.

The chain has TRBV14 and TRBJ2-1, with 7 bases identical to TRBD2. The junction had 14 bases not matched to a gene; V was cut back by 0 bases and J by 6 bases. The length of the CDR3 is 18 residues. Germline assignment: CDR1 SGHDN and CDR2 FVKESK. The CDR3 nucleotides are TGTGCCAGCAGCCAAGAGCCCCCATGGCGGGAGAGTAGCAATGAGCAGTTCTTC. Amino acid sequence: CASSQEPPWRESSNEQFF.

In this sample, this clone turned up once. The J gene is TRBJ1-1, the V gene TRBV14, with 9 bases lining up with TRBD1. This CDR3 contains 16 residues. CDR1 is SGHDN, CDR2 FVKESK, per germline. J gave up 3 bases and V 4 bases, and 9 bases lay outside the gene matches. The chain's CDR3 is CASSLEGQGGYTEAFF. The CDR3 DNA sequence: TGTGCCAGCAGCCTTGAGGGACAGGGAGGGTACACTGAAGCTTTCTTT.

The chain joins TRBV30 to TRBJ1-2; no clear D. V dropped 4 bases and J dropped 2 bases, with 8 bases sitting between them. Germline values: CDR1 GTSNPN, CDR2 SVGIG (reference sequence). The CDR3 has 12 amino acids. This CDR3 reads CAWTELNYGYTF. The CDR3 DNA follows: TGTGCCTGGACGGAGTTAAACTATGGCTACACCTTC.

The J gene is TRBJ1-6, the V gene TRBV28, with a weak D call TRBD1 (5 bases). The CDR3 contains 13 residues. The germline CDR1 and CDR2 sequences are MDHEN and SYDVKM. Trimming shortened V by 6 bases and J by 8 bases, and 11 bases separated the two germline ends. CDR3 region: CASSLGLYSPLHF. CDR3 bases: TGTGCCAGCAGCCTGGGGCTATATTCACCCCTCCACTTT.

CDR3 sequence (DNA): TGCAGCGTTGAGCATCAAGGGGGCGAAGGAAACACCATATATTTT. Its translation: CSVEHQGGEGNTIYF. This chain uses TRBV29-1 with TRBJ1-3; the match to TRBD1 covers 7 bases. The CDR3 sequence is 15 residues long. Losses at the gene ends were 3 bases for V and 4 bases for J; bases not matched to a gene: 9. Germline CDR1 and CDR2: SQVTM and ANQGSEA.